This T cell receptor beta chain appears in the sequencing data of a study of cytomegalovirus exposure and HLA in healthy donors. Study-wide points: According to an earlier analysis, most TCR beta V segments yielded productive rearrangements about 87% or about 30% of the time.

As regards this clone: Its antigen remains unknown.

The donors, nominally healthy at sampling, likely had unrecorded immune exposures. The PCR ran on 60 Vbeta and 13 Jbeta primers. The repertoire was sequenced with immunoSEQ multiplex PCR; TCRdb's copy has only in-frame clones and lacks some. The sample contains more than 80,000 clones, 65% to 80% of which appear only once. This CDR3 contains 19 residues. The V gene's germline CDR1 is SGHVS and CDR2 FQNEAQ. V gave up 2 bases and J gave up 0 bases; unmatched junction bases: 13. The sample consisted of PBMCs. The V and J genes are TRBV7-8 and TRBJ1-3, with 7 nucleotides matching TRBD1. This TCR was sampled from a woman in her seventies in good health and CMV-seropositive. The CDR3: CASSLTGQALLFSGNTIYF. The CDR3 DNA sequence: TGTGCCAGCAGCTTAACCGGACAGGCCCTACTATTCTCTGGAAACACCATATATTTT. Together with reference TRBV7-8 and TRBJ1-3, the CDR3 gives the full variable domain: GAGVSQSPRYKVAKRGQDVALRCDPISGHVSLFWYQQALGQGPEFLTYFQNEAQLDKSGLPSDRFFAERPEGSVSTLKIQRTQQEDSAVYLCASSLTGQALLFSGNTIYFGEGSWLTVV.